This T cell receptor beta chain was obtained from a study of graft-versus-host responses after intestinal transplantation (dated by TCRdb to about 2021). For the study in its entirety: The transplants that recipients received were multivisceral, liver-intestinal, or isolated intestinal. The cohort enrolled about two dozen intestinal transplant recipients including one retransplant, and 3 patients lacking pretransplant specimens were excluded. All recipients received anti-thymocyte globulin induction followed by maintenance tacrolimus and steroids for 3 to 4 years. A peak of at least 4% donor T cells among recipient peripheral blood mononuclear cells was the definition used for donor T cell macrochimerism. To identify alloreactive clones, pre-transplant mixed lymphocyte reaction products were sequenced and compared with unstimulated pre-transplant donor and recipient T cells. Instead of going to the commercial service, samples from a few later patients were sequenced in-house on an Illumina MiSeq and processed with MiXCR. Graft-versus-host and host-versus-graft alloreactive T cell clones were tracked in the graft, circulation and bone marrow after intestinal transplantation using bulk TCR-beta CDR3 sequencing. Findings and caveats that apply to the study as a whole: High GvH to HvG T cell clonal ratios were observed in the allografts of patients with donor T cell macrochimerism. GvH clones were detected in recipient bone marrow, and some appeared earlier in ileal mucosa or blood, consistent with an intestinal mucosal origin. The conclusions were limited by the relatively low number and heterogeneity of the intestinal transplant patients. Early after transplant, declines in HvG clones were associated with peak levels of circulating GvH clones.

A remark on this clone: No antigen is known for it. Per-base quality was not reported, and no clone a single base away is much larger than it.

In the paper's terms, the time point label means: cells obtained before transplantation from donor or recipient. CD3+CD4+ and CD3+CD8+ populations were FACS-sorted from unstimulated pre-transplant donor and recipient cells taken from spleen or lymph nodes. The library came from the immunoSEQ multiplex PCR assay. For most patients, genomic DNA was isolated with the Qiagen DNeasy Blood and Tissue Kit and sent frozen to Adaptive Biotechnologies for TCR sequencing. Adaptive Biotechnologies carried out high-throughput TCR-beta CDR3 sequencing of genomic DNA for most patients. In the paper's pipeline: TCR sequencing data for 15 to 20 patients were retrieved from Adaptive's ImmunoSEQ software; a few other patients were processed with MiXCR and VDJtools. To correct CD4 versus CD8 sorting errors, sequences present in both subsets at a frequency ratio below 5:1 were removed. CDR3 nucleotide sequences shared between donor and recipient were removed because the origin of such sequences could not be assigned. To be classed as alloreactive, a clone needed at least 2-fold expansion over unstimulated cells and a minimum CFSE-low frequency of 0.002% (template counts) or 0.001% (read counts). Clones detected in sequenced pre-transplant spleen, lymph node, or MLR CFSE-low populations of the donor or recipient were defined as mappable. Cumulative frequency of alloreactive clones was calculated as a percentage of all sequences weighted by copy number. TCRdb obtained this table from immuneACCESS and retained in-frame rearrangements with V and J assigned. These tables miss some clones; where compared with another copy, unresolved V genes account for less than half of the shortfall, and the remainder is unexplained. D and trimming come from the DNA, and the V and J calls and clone size come from that table. The table for this sample lists more than 65,000 clones; around 91% of them were counted only once. The ten largest account for approximately 1.4% of the sample.

At the junction V is shortened by 5 bases and J by 6 bases; bases outside the gene matches: 7. CDR3 length: 14 amino acids, cysteine to phenylalanine. Just the 42-base CDR3 DNA is kept, in frame starting at base 1. From the germline V gene, CDR1 is SGHVS and CDR2 is FQNEAQ. Recombination joined TRBV7-8 with TRBJ2-1; TRBD1 matches 7 bases in the middle. Sequencing was performed on unstimulated CD8+ T cells sorted from spleen or lymph node cells, taken before intestinal transplant. The source of this sequence is a human donor who received an intestinal transplant. The CDR3 is CASSPRAGGNEQFF. The nucleotide sequence is TGTGCCAGCAGCCCTCGGGCAGGGGGCAATGAGCAGTTCTTC.